These 22 T cell receptor beta chains were sequenced from one sample in a study of cytomegalovirus exposure and HLA in healthy donors. PCR involved 60 Vbeta and 13 Jbeta primers. Clones were sequenced by immunoSEQ multiplex PCR, and TCRdb holds only the in-frame ones, with some missing. The sample comprises about 130,000 clones, 65% to 85% of which are singletons, and roughly 1.8% rests with the top ten. The sample comprised PBMCs. Receptors were obtained from a woman in her thirties or forties in good health and CMV-seronegative.

The rearrangement uses TRBV30 and TRBJ1-4; 10 nucleotides align to TRBD1. Germline CDR1 reads GTSNPN; CDR2 reads SVGIG (reference sequence). Trimming cost V 6 bases and J 7 bases; bases outside gene matches: 5. This CDR3 region has 13 residues. This CDR3 reads CACPGQGLEKLFF. In DNA form, the CDR3 reads TGTGCCTGTCCGGGACAGGGGCTTGAAAAACTGTTTTTT.

The chain employs TRBV15 and TRBJ1-1; TRBD1 matches at 7 bases. This CDR3 contains 16 residues. J gave up 3 bases and V 3 bases, and 10 bases lay outside the gene matches. CDR1 is LNHNV, CDR2 YYDKDF, per germline (reference sequence). Here the CDR3 DNA reads TGTGCCACCAGCAGCTTACAGGGGAGGTGGGACACTGAAGCTTTCTTT. Protein product: CATSSLQGRWDTEAFF.

The chain carries TRBV6-5 and TRBJ1-3; D is ambiguous. Trimming cost V 10 bases and J 0 bases, with 16 bases left between them. The germline V gene has CDR1 MNHEY and CDR2 SVGAGI. CDR3 size: 15 residues. In nucleotides, the CDR3 is TGTGCCACCACCATTTCGGTCTCCTCTGGAAACACCATATATTTT. Translation: CATTISVSSGNTIYF.

This clone showed up just once. The J gene is TRBJ2-2, the V gene TRBV7-2; weak D call: TRBD1 (5 bases). The CDR3 is made up of 16 amino acids. Between the trimmed V and J ends, which lost 1 base and 1 base, there was a span of 10 bases. Germline V CDR1 and CDR2: SGHTA, FQGNSA. This chain's CDR3 is CASSLEGAMNTGELFF. DNA for the CDR3: TGTGCCAGCAGCTTAGAAGGGGCGATGAACACCGGGGAGCTGTTTTTT.

The chain couples TRBV7-8 to TRBJ1-4, with D hard to call. V was cut by 5 bases and J by 8 bases, with 18 bases left in between. The CDR3 extends over 15 amino acids. The germline gives CDR1 SGHVS, CDR2 FQNEAQ. The CDR3 DNA is TGTGCCAGCAGCCCTCAGTCGGGGTTTGGGGAAAAACTGTTTTTT. Translating it yields CASSPQSGFGEKLFF.

The gene calls are TRBV2 and TRBJ1-2, with 8 bases fitting TRBD1. There are 14 residues in the CDR3. Germline CDR1 is SNHLY and CDR2 is FYNNEI. Unmatched junction bases numbered 11, after V lost 7 bases and J lost 7 bases. For the CDR3, the DNA is TGTGCCAGCACGGGGCGGACAGGGCGTTTTGGCTACACCTTC. It codes for CASTGRTGRFGYTF. Complete variable domain (other parts from reference TRBV2 and TRBJ1-2): EPEVTQTPSHQVTQMGQEVILRCVPISNHLYFYWYRQILGQKVEFLVSFYNNEISEKSEIFDDQFSVERPDGSNFTLKIRSTKLEDSAMYFCASTGRTGRFGYTFGSGTRLTVV.

The rearrangement uses TRBV2 and TRBJ1-4; D unresolved. Germline-derived CDR1 and CDR2 are SNHLY and FYNNEI. The V end lost 1 base, the J end lost 4 bases, and 10 bases lay between the germline ends. This CDR3 has 15 amino acids. The chain's CDR3 is CASSEVLGVNEKLFF. The CDR3 region has the DNA TGTGCCAGCAGTGAAGTGCTAGGCGTTAATGAAAAACTGTTTTTT.

This clone was detected a few times. The V gene is TRBV7-6, the J gene TRBJ2-5; D not certain. Germline lookup yields CDR1 SGHVS and CDR2 FNYEAQ. This CDR3 is built from 14 residues. Trimming took off 5 bases at V and 1 base at J, with 11 bases between the two ends. The DNA for the CDR3 is TGTGCCAGCAGCCAAAGCGCTATCCAAGAGACCCAGTACTTC. The encoded protein is CASSQSAIQETQYF.

The chain has TRBV19 and TRBJ1-5; possibly TRBD1 for D (5 bases). CDR3 length: 15 residues. Trimming pared 3 bases from V and 5 bases from J, leaving 14 bases between. Germline V gene data show CDR1 as LNHDA and CDR2 as SQIVND (reference sequence). The CDR3 DNA reads as TGTGCCAGTAGTATTTCGGGGGTTTACGATCAGCCCCAGCATTTT. It translates to CASSISGVYDQPQHF. Together with reference TRBV19 and TRBJ1-5, the CDR3 gives the full variable domain: DGGITQSPKYLFRKEGQNVTLSCEQNLNHDAMYWYRQDPGQGLRLIYYSQIVNDFQKGDIAEGYSVSREKKESFPLTVTSAQKNPTAFYLCASSISGVYDQPQHFGDGTRLSIL.

V usage is TRBV7-9 and J usage is TRBJ2-5, with TRBD1 matching over 8 bases. Losses at the gene ends were 1 base for V and 5 bases for J; bases not matched to a gene: 6. The CDR3 consists of 15 residues. In germline, CDR1 is SEHNR, CDR2 FQNEAQ (reference sequence). The CDR3 DNA follows: TGTGCCAGCAGCTTAGATGGACAGGGAACGGAGACCCAGTACTTC. It specifies CASSLDGQGTETQYF.

V is TRBV2 and J is TRBJ2-7; perhaps TRBD2 as D (5 bases). Deletions cut 2 bases from V and 2 bases from J, with 10 bases between. The length of the CDR3 is 14 residues. CDR1 is SNHLY, CDR2 FYNNEI, per germline. As DNA, the CDR3 is TGTGCCAGCAGTGAAACCGGGATAGCCTACGAGCAGTACTTC. It yields the protein CASSETGIAYEQYF.

In this sample, this clone turned up once. This sequence joins TRBV5-1 and TRBJ1-5; possibly TRBD1 for D (6 bases). This CDR3 has 13 residues. The germline gives CDR1 SGHRS, CDR2 YFSETQ. Trimming took 2 bases from V and 4 from J, leaving 7 bases between them. The CDR3 nucleotides are TGCGCCAGCAGCTTTGGACAGAATCAGCCCCAGCATTTT. It is translated as CASSFGQNQPQHF.

The chain uses TRBV29-1 and TRBJ2-1; tentatively, D is TRBD2 (6 bases). V lost 5 bases, J lost 8 bases, and 13 bases lay in between. The CDR3 has 12 residues. Germline CDR1 is SQVTM and CDR2 is ANQGSEA. This CDR3 is CSVPRASDEQFF. The CDR3 nucleotides read TGCAGCGTTCCCCGCGCTAGCGATGAGCAGTTCTTC.

The chain recombines TRBV28 with TRBJ1-4, with D maybe TRBD1 (6 bases). The CDR3 contains 15 residues. The germline gives CDR1 MDHEN, CDR2 SYDVKM. Trimming cost V 3 bases and J 0 bases, with 8 bases left between them. CDR3 sequence: CASSFGTSTNEKLFF. CDR3 sequence (DNA): TGTGCCAGCAGTTTTGGGACATCAACTAATGAAAAACTGTTTTTT.

V and J are TRBV21-1 and TRBJ2-3; whether TRBD2, the table's D call, matches the DNA was not checked. TRBV21-1 is noted as a pseudogene. The CDR3 has 20 residues. The CDR3 DNA reads as TGTGCCAGCAGCAAAGCGTCCAGGGAGGGTGGCACAGTAGGCACAGATACGCAGTATTTT. Amino acid sequence: CASSKASREGGTVGTDTQYF.

The V and J genes are TRBV18 and TRBJ1-1; 7 nucleotides agree with TRBD1. The V gene end was trimmed by 0 bases and the J gene end by 0 bases; junction bases not matched to a gene: 1. The CDR3 is 15 amino acids. CDR1 is KGHSH, CDR2 LQKENI, per germline. The CDR3 sequence: CASSPPTGVNTEAFF. CDR3 in DNA: TGTGCCAGCTCACCACCCACAGGGGTGAACACTGAAGCTTTCTTT.

The chain employs TRBV2 and TRBJ2-7; maybe TRBD2 (6 bases). The V end was cut by 4 bases, the J end by 4 bases, with 11 bases between. CDR1 and CDR2 from the germline V gene are SNHLY and FYNNEI. The CDR3 is 13 residues long. CDR3 sequence reads: CASSARGDYEQYF. For the CDR3, the DNA is TGTGCCAGCAGTGCCCGCGGGGATTACGAGCAGTACTTC. Full variable domain (rest looked up from reference TRBV2 and TRBJ2-7): EPEVTQTPSHQVTQMGQEVILRCVPISNHLYFYWYRQILGQKVEFLVSFYNNEISEKSEIFDDQFSVERPDGSNFTLKIRSTKLEDSAMYFCASSARGDYEQYFGPGTRLTVT.

This clone was counted a few times. V usage is TRBV5-1 and J usage is TRBJ1-2; a weak D match, TRBD1 (5 bases). The CDR3 sequence is 15 residues long. V was trimmed by 2 bases and J by 8 bases, leaving 19 bases between them. The germline V gene has CDR1 SGHRS and CDR2 YFSETQ. CDR3 nucleotides: TGCGCCAGCAGCTTCGAAGTGACAGACACCCTAGGCTACACCTTC. Its protein is CASSFEVTDTLGYTF.

The chain couples TRBV7-3 to TRBJ1-1; the D gene is possibly TRBD1 (6 bases). CDR3 length equals 14 residues. The V end lost 2 bases, the J end lost 4 bases, and 11 bases lay between the germline ends. Germline V gene sequence: CDR1 SGHTA, CDR2 FQGTGA. CDR3 loop: CASSLAGVSTEAFF. The CDR3 coding sequence is TGTGCCAGCAGCTTAGCAGGGGTCAGCACTGAAGCTTTCTTT.

The gene calls are TRBV27 and TRBJ2-2, with 8 positions matching TRBD1. The ends lost 8 bases at V and 13 bases at J; junction bases unmatched: 18. This CDR3 has 15 residues. The germline V gene encodes CDR1 MNHEY and CDR2 SMNVEV (reference sequence). The CDR3 bases are TGTGCCAGCTCCCGATCCCAGGGGGCGAAAGAGTGGCTGTTTTTT. This codes for CASSRSQGAKEWLFF.

This chain joins TRBV28 and TRBJ1-2, with a possible D match to TRBD1 (6 bases). V lost 3 bases and J 3 bases, leaving 17 bases between the germline ends. CDR3 length: 16 amino acids. Germline CDR1 and CDR2: MDHEN and SYDVKM. CDR3 sequence reads: CASSFLTSRGDYGYTF. The CDR3 coding sequence is TGTGCCAGCAGTTTTCTGACTAGCAGGGGAGACTATGGCTACACCTTC.

The chain employs TRBV5-1 and TRBJ2-3, with 11 bases lining up with TRBD1. V shed 4 bases, J shed 3 bases, and the junction held 7 bases outside the gene matches. Germline CDR1 is SGHRS and CDR2 is YFSETQ. This CDR3 spans 16 amino acids. CDR3 in DNA: TGCGCCAGCAGCGCGTCGGGACAGGGGGGGACAGATACGCAGTATTTT. Translated, it gives CASSASGQGGTDTQYF.